This T cell receptor beta chain was obtained from a study of blood T cells in healthy people across ages. Combining a sample-barcoded 5' primer with a J-beta primer mix, a second PCR ran for roughly 6 to 11 cycles. MiXCR, applied by TCRdb to the 5' RACE reads, yields one record per CDR3 protein. This sample has about 1.4 million distinct CDR3 sequences, with around 59% found just once. Healthy Caucasians from Russia aged about 6 to 95 served as donors. This CDR3 contains 14 residues. Comments on this clonotype: The antigen is not known.

Findings of the study overall: Estimates drawn from one million T cells were deemed to understate diversity. Per million T cells, TCR beta diversity dropped about linearly as age rose. Strong correlation existed between TCR beta diversity and naive T cell percentage.

The source of this sequence is a man between 18 and 29 years old in good health. The source material was blood. The V and J genes are TRBV21-1 and TRBJ2-7. TRBV21-1 is noted as a pseudogene. The CDR3 reads CASSNLRLPYEQYF. CDR3 nucleotide sequence: TGTGCCAGCAGCAATCTTCGCCTTCCCTACGAGCAGTACTTC.